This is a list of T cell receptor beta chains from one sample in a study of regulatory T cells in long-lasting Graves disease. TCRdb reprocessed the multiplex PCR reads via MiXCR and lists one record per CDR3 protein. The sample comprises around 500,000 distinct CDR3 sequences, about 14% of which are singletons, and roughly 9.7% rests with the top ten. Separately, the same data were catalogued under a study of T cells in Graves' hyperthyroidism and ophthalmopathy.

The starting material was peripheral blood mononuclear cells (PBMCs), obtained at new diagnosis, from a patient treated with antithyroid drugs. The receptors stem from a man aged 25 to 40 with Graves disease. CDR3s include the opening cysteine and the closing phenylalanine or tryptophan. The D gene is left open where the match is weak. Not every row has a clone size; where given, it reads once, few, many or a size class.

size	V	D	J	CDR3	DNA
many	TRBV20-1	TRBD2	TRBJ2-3	CSAPGLAGGNMGTDTQYF	TGCAGTGCGCCGGGACTAGCGGGAGGGAATATGGGCACAGATACGCAGTATTTT
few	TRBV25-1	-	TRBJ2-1	CASSGTVPYNEQFF	TGTGCCAGCAGTGGGACAGTACCCTACAATGAGCAGTTCTTC
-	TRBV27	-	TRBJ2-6	CASSLMYSGANVLTF	TGTGCCAGCAGTTTGATGTACTCTGGGGCCAACGTCCTGACTTTC
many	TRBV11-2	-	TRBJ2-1	CASSLYSASSYNEQFF	TGTGCCAGCAGCTTATATAGCGCGAGCTCCTACAATGAGCAGTTCTTC
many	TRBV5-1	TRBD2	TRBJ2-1	CASKTSGLNNEQFF	TGCGCCAGCAAAACTAGCGGACTCAACAATGAGCAGTTCTTC
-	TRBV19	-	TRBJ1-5	CASSIISKPQHF	TGTGCCAGTAGTATAATCTCTAAGCCCCAGCATTTT
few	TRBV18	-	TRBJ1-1	CASSPRDTRVTTEAFF	TGTGCCAGCTCACCACGGGACACCCGAGTAACCACTGAAGCTTTCTTT
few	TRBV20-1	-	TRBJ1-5	CSARRGAGVSVGQPQHF	TGCAGTGCTAGGCGCGGGGCAGGGGTAAGCGTCGGTCAGCCCCAGCATTTT
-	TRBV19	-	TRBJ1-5	CASSRQAENQPQHF	TGTGCCAGTAGTCGACAGGCTGAGAATCAGCCCCAGCATTTT
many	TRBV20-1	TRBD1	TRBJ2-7	CSASPGTGAPIGQYF	TGCAGTGCTAGCCCCGGGACAGGGGCCCCTATCGGGCAGTACTTC
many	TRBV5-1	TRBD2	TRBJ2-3	CASSFRLAGATDTQYF	TGCGCCAGCAGCTTCCGTTTGGCGGGAGCCACAGATACGCAGTATTTT
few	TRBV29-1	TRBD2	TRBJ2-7	CSVEVQTSGRDEQYF	TGCAGCGTTGAAGTACAGACTAGCGGGAGGGACGAGCAGTACTTC
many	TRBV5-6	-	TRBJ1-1	CASSPYQREAFF	TGTGCCAGCAGCCCATATCAGCGCGAAGCTTTCTTT
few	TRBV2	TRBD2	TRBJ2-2	CATTSATRDTGELFF	TGTGCCACCACTAGCGCCACACGTGACACCGGGGAGCTGTTTTTT
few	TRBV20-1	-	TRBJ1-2	CSATGHVYGYTF	TGCAGTGCTACAGGACACGTTTATGGCTACACCTTC
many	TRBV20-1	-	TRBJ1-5	CSASGRNSNQPQHF	TGCAGTGCTAGCGGCAGAAATAGCAATCAGCCCCAGCATTTT
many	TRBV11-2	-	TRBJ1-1	CASSTSTVLNTEAFF	TGTGCCAGCAGCACCTCGACAGTACTTAACACTGAAGCTTTCTTT